This TCR beta chain is from a study of cytomegalovirus exposure and HLA in healthy donors. Findings and caveats of the study: In a later analysis, at a false discovery rate of 0.05, fewer than 20,000 TCR beta sequences matched HLA alleles.

A remark on this clone: Antigen specificity is unknown.

CDR1 is SGHDT and CDR2 is YYEEEE in the germline V gene. CDR3 length: 16 residues. V dropped 4 bases and J dropped 0 bases, with 14 bases sitting between them. It was with 60 Vbeta and 13 Jbeta primers that the PCR ran. Produced via immunoSEQ multiplex PCR; TCRdb's table is partial and in-frame only. Here the sample spans roughly 140,000 clones, approximately 70% being singletons. The chain is built from TRBV5-6 and TRBJ1-5; weak D call: TRBD1 (6 bases). The sample was PBMCs. This sequence originates from a woman aged 25 to 45 in good health and CMV-seronegative. Written as DNA, the CDR3 is TGTGCCAGCAGCCGCGGGGGGGCTTATAGCAATCAGCCCCAGCATTTT. Encoded protein: CASSRGGAYSNQPQHF. The full variable domain, its missing parts supplied by reference TRBV5-6 and TRBJ1-5, is DAGVTQSPTHLIKTRGQQVTLRCSPKSGHDTVSWYQQALGQGPQFIFQYYEEEERQRGNFPDRFSGHQFPNYSSELNVNALLLGDSALYLCASSRGGAYSNQPQHFGDGTRLSIL.